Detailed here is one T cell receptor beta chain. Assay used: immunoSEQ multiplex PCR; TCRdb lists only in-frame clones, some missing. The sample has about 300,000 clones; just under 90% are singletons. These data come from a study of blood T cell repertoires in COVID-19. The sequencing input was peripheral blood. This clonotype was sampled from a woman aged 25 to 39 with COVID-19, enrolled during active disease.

The CDR3 bases are TGTGCCAGCGGCCAAGTTACCGAAGAGCAGTTCTTC. Translated, it gives CASGQVTEEQFF. The chain is built from TRBV6-5 and TRBJ2-1; unclear D gene. This CDR3 region has 12 residues. Trimming stripped 8 bases from V and 10 bases from J, with 15 bases between. The germline V gene encodes CDR1 MNHEY and CDR2 SVGAGI.